The following is a T cell receptor (beta chain) sequence with its context. Cohort placement rested on clinical history that participants reported themselves. Donors in Cohort 3 who had recovered were those with two negative PCRs, healthcare professional clearance, or resolution of their symptoms. This entry belongs to a study of blood T cell repertoires in COVID-19. Study in general: The analysed material was cDNA or gDNA that came from T cells, B-cell-depleted T cells, or PBMCs.

The CDR3 extends over 14 amino acids. The V gene's germline CDR1 is SGHTA and CDR2 FQGNSA. The ends were cut back, 2 bases at V and 4 bases at J, with 11 bases in the middle. Original data processing: By means of reference gene primer amplification, nucleated cell counts were estimated. Assay: immunoSEQ multiplex PCR; the TCRdb copy retains only in-frame clones and omits some. The D gene and trimming were derived from the DNA, and the V and J assignments and clone size from that table. The profile covers 200,000 or so clones, with nearly 90% appearing a single time and roughly 10% taken by the ten largest.

This TCR was sampled from a man aged 25 to 40 who had recovered from COVID-19. This sequence joins TRBV7-2 and TRBJ1-2, with a possible D match to TRBD1 (5 bases). Material: PBMCs or T cells enriched from blood (not recorded which). In nucleotides, the CDR3 is TGTGCCAGCAGCTTACAGGGAGGGCCCTATGGCTACACCTTC. Translated: CASSLQGGPYGYTF.